Listed below are T cell receptor beta chains from one sample, sequenced in a study of T cell responses to AZD1222 COVID-19 vaccine. TCRdb's table, derived via immunoSEQ multiplex PCR, lists solely in-frame clones and lacks some. The sample contains under 25,000 clones, roughly 83% of which appear only once. This material consisted of peripheral blood, taken 28 days after the second AZD1222 dose. The receptors were sampled from an adult who received the AZD1222 COVID-19 vaccine. The CDR3 runs from the conserved cysteine through the conserved F or W. Each record gives: D gene, CDR3 length, J gene, clone size, V gene, CDR3 DNA, CDR3 protein. A D gene is named only where the DNA matches it firmly. Some rows have no size entry. The others give once, few or many, or a class for an expanded clone.

-	13	TRBJ2-7	-	TRBV11-3	TGTGCCAGCACCCGTCCCTCCACCTACGAGCAGTACTTC	CASTRPSTYEQYF
-	15	TRBJ2-1	-	TRBV5-1	TGCGCCAGCAGCTTGGGAGGGAAAACCTACAATGAGCAGTTCTTC	CASSLGGKTYNEQFF
TRBD1	14	TRBJ2-7	-	TRBV30	TGTGCCTGGAGACTCCGGGACAGCTCCTACGAGCAGTACTTC	CAWRLRDSSYEQYF
-	16	TRBJ2-1	-	TRBV4-1	TGCGCCAGCAGCCAGAGCCGGGACAAGACCTACAATGAGCAGTTCTTC	CASSQSRDKTYNEQFF
-	10	TRBJ1-1	-	TRBV29-1	TGCAGCGTCGGGAACACTGAAGCTTTCTTT	CSVGNTEAFF
-	12	TRBJ2-7	-	TRBV29-1	TGCAGCGTTGCCCCGGGAGTCTCCGAGCAGTACTTC	CSVAPGVSEQYF
TRBD2	15	TRBJ2-1	-	TRBV6-4	TGTGCCAGCAGTGAGGAGCTAGCGGGAGCCAATGAGCAGTTCTTC	CASSEELAGANEQFF
-	13	TRBJ2-1	-	TRBV7-9	TGTGCCAGCAGCTTGACTGCCTACAATGAGCAGTTCTTC	CASSLTAYNEQFF
-	13	TRBJ2-3	once	TRBV5-1	TGCGCCAGCAGTAACGCCGCGACAGATACGCAGTATTTT	CASSNAATDTQYF
-	15	TRBJ1-6	-	TRBV3-1/TRBV3-2	TGTGCCAGCAGCCAAGCTTTAGGATATAATTCACCCCTCCACTTT	CASSQALGYNSPLHF